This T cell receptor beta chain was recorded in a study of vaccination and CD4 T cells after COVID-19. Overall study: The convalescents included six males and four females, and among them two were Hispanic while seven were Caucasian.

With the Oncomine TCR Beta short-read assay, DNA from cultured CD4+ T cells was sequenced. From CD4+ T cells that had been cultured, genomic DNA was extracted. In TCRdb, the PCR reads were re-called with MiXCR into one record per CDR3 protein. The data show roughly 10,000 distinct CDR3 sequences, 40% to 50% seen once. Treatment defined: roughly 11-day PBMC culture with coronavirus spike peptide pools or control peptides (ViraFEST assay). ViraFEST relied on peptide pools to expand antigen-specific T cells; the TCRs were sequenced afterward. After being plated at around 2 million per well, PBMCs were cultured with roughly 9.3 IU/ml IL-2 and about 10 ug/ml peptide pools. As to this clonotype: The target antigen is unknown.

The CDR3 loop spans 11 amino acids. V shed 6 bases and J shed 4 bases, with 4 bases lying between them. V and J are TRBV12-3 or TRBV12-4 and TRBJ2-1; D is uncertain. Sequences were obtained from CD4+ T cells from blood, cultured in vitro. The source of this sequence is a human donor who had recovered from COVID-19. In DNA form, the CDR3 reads TGTGCCAGCAGCATATACAATGAGCAGTTCTTC. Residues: CASSIYNEQFF.